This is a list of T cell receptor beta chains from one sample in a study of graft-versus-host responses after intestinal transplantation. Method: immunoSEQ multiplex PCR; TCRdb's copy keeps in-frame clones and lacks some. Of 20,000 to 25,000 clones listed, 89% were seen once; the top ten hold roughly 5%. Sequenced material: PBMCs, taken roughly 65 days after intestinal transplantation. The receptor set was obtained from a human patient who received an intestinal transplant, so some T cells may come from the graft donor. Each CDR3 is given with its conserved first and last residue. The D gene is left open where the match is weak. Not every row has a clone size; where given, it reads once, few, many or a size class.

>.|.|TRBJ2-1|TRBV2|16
CASRFTGETVYNEQFF
TGTGCCAGCAGGTTCACGGGAGAGACGGTGTACAATGAGCAGTTCTTC
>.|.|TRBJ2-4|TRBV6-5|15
CASSYGLGAKNIQYF
TGTGCCAGCAGTTATGGCCTGGGAGCCAAAAACATTCAGTACTTC
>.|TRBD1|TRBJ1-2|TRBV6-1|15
CASSVGTGEAQGYTF
TGTGCCAGCAGTGTAGGGACAGGAGAGGCGCAGGGCTACACCTTC
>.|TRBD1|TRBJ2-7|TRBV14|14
CASSRPGQVYEQYF
TGTGCCAGCAGCCGCCCGGGACAGGTCTACGAGCAGTACTTC
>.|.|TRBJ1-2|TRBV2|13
CASSDIGGYGYTF
TGTGCCAGCAGTGATATAGGAGGCTATGGCTACACCTTC
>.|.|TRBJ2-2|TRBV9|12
CASSVAAGELFF
TGTGCCAGCAGCGTAGCGGCCGGGGAGCTGTTTTTT
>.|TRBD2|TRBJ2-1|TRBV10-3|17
CAISESAPGGGGNEQFF
TGTGCCATCAGTGAGTCGGCTCCCGGGGGGGGCGGGAATGAGCAGTTCTTC
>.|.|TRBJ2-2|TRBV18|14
CASSPSRGVGELFF
TGTGCCAGCTCACCTTCAAGGGGAGTCGGGGAGCTGTTTTTT
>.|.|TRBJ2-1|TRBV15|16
CATSRVDPSSYNEQFF
TGTGCCACCAGCAGAGTAGACCCGAGCTCCTACAATGAGCAGTTCTTC
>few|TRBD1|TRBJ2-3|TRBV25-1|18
CASSEKGPGQGVTDTQYF
TGTGCCAGCAGTGAAAAGGGGCCGGGACAGGGGGTCACAGATACGCAGTATTTT
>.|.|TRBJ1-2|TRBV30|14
CAWRETGAFYGYTF
TGTGCCTGGAGGGAAACGGGGGCGTTCTATGGCTACACCTTC
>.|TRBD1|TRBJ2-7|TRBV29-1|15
CSVEDYGQGGYEQYF
TGCAGCGTTGAAGACTACGGACAGGGGGGGTACGAGCAGTACTTC
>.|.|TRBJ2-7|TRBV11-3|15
CASSGGKSILGEQYF
TGTGCCAGCAGCGGCGGTAAGAGCATCCTAGGCGAGCAGTACTTC
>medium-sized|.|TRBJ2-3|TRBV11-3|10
CASSRETQYF
TGTGCCAGCAGCCGCGAGACGCAGTATTTT
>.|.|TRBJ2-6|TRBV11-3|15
CASSGRQSRANVLTF
TGTGCCAGCAGCGGACGACAAAGTCGGGCCAACGTCCTGACTTTC
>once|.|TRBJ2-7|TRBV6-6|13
CASSPLKGYEQYF
TGTGCCAGCAGCCCCCTTAAGGGTTACGAGCAGTACTTC
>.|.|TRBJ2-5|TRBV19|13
CASSMVQGEEQYF
TGTGCCAGTAGTATGGTCCAGGGCGAGGAGCAGTACTTC
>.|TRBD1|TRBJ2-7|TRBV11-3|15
CASSTHGTGMNEQYF
TGTGCCAGCAGCACGCACGGGACAGGGATGAACGAGCAGTACTTC
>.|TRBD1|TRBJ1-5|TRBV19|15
CASSEWGQGFQPQHF
TGTGCCAGTAGTGAATGGGGACAGGGATTTCAGCCCCAGCATTTT
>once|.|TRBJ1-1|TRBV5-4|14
CASLPELGNTEAFF
TGTGCCAGCCTCCCGGAGTTGGGGAACACTGAAGCTTTCTTT
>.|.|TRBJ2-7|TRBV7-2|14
CASSLDSNTYEQYF
TGTGCCAGCAGCTTGGACAGTAATACCTACGAGCAGTACTTC
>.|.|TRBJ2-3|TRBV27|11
CASRSTDTQYF
TGTGCCAGCAGGTCCACAGATACGCAGTATTTT
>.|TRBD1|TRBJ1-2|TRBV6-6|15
CASSGGQGVPYGYTF
TGTGCCAGCAGCGGAGGACAGGGGGTCCCCTATGGCTACACCTTC
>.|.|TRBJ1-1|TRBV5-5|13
CASRWTANTEAFF
TGTGCCAGCAGATGGACAGCGAACACTGAAGCTTTCTTT
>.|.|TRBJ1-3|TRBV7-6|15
CASGRDMSSGNTIYF
TGTGCCAGCGGTAGGGACATGAGCTCTGGAAACACCATATATTTT
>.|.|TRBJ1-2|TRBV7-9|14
CASSSRELNYGYTF
TGTGCCAGCAGCTCCAGAGAACTCAACTATGGCTACACCTTC
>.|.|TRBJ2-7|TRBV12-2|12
CASRLSSYEQYF
TGTGCAAGTCGCTTAAGCTCCTACGAGCAGTACTTC